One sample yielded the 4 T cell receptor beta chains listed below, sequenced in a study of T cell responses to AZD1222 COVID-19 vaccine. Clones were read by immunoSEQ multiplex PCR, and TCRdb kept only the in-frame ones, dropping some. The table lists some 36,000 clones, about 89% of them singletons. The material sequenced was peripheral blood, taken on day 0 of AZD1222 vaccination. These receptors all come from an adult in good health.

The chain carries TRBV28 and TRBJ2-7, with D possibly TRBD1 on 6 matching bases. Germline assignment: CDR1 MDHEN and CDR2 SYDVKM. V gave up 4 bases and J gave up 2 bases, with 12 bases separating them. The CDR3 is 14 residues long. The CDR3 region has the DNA TGTGCCAGCAGTTCGCCGGACAGTCCCTACGAGCAGTACTTC. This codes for CASSSPDSPYEQYF.

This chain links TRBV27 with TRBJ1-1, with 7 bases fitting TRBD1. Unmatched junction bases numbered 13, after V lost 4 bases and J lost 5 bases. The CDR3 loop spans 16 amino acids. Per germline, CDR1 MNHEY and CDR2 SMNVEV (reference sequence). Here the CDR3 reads CASSSYGAGGETEAFF. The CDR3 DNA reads TGTGCCAGCAGTTCATATGGGGCAGGGGGAGAAACTGAAGCTTTCTTT.

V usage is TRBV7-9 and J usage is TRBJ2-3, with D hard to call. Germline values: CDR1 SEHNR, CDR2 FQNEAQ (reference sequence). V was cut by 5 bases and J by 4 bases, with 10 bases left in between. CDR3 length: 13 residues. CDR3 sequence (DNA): TGTGCCAGCAGCCTGCTAAGCGCAGATACGCAGTATTTT. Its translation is CASSLLSADTQYF.

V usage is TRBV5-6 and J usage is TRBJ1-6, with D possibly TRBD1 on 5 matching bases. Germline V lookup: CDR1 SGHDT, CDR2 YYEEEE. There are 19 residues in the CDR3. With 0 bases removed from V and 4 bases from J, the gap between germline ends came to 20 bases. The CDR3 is CASSLDLQGGAAYNSPLHF. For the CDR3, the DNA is TGTGCCAGCAGCTTGGATCTGCAGGGCGGCGCGGCGTATAATTCACCCCTCCACTTT.